These 13 T cell receptor beta chains were sequenced from one sample in a study of shared clonotypes between healthy human individuals. Sequencing was performed with immunoSEQ multiplex PCR; in TCRdb, only in-frame clones are kept and a portion is missing. The table lists around 2.1 million clones, more than 85% of them singletons. The naive CD8 fraction comprised CD45RO-negative cells positively selected for CCR7 and excluded terminally differentiated effector memory CD45RA+ cells. The sequencing input was naive CD8+ T cells from PBMCs. All receptors come from a man between 18 and 29 years old in good health. Some clones in this sample may be carry-over from other donors' samples.

Turning to this clone: At the DNA level, this CDR3 is encoded by other sequences in the same sample as well. The chain couples TRBV6-5 to TRBJ2-2; TRBD1 might be the D (6 bases). The CDR3 sequence is 13 residues long. Trimming removed 4 bases at V and 6 bases at J, with 9 bases between. Germline CDR1 reads MNHEY; CDR2 reads SVGAGI. The CDR3 DNA reads TGTGCCAGCAGTTTCACAGGGTCCGGGGAGCTGTTTTTT. Protein product: CASSFTGSGELFF.

This clone was detected only once. The rearrangement links TRBV28 to TRBJ1-2; D remains ambiguous. CDR1 and CDR2 (germline): MDHEN, SYDVKM. CDR3 length: 16 amino acids. The ends were cut back, 5 bases at V and 2 bases at J, with 18 bases in the middle. The CDR3 nucleotides read TGTGCCAGCAGTCCGACCCCCGCGGGCAGGAACTATGGCTACACCTTC. It yields the protein CASSPTPAGRNYGYTF.

The chain is built from TRBV4-2 and TRBJ2-7; TRBD1 or TRBD2 may be the D gene (5 bases each). The CDR3 is made up of 15 amino acids. V was shortened by 3 bases and J by 2 bases, with 14 bases between the two germline ends. Germline assignment: CDR1 LGHNA and CDR2 YNFKEQ. The CDR3 protein is CASSQGRDLAYEQYF. The CDR3 nucleotides read TGTGCCAGCAGCCAGGGACGGGACCTCGCCTACGAGCAGTACTTC.

The chain uses TRBV6-5 and TRBJ2-2, with D possibly TRBD1 on 6 matching bases. The CDR3 spans 15 residues. The V end was cut by 2 bases, the J end by 0 bases, with 7 bases between. CDR1 is MNHEY, CDR2 SVGAGI, per germline. The CDR3 nucleotides read TGTGCCAGCAGTTACGGGGGCCCGAACACCGGGGAGCTGTTTTTT. The encoded protein is CASSYGGPNTGELFF.

This clone was detected once. V gene TRBV4-3 combines with J gene TRBJ2-3; 9 bases line up with TRBD2. The V segment lost 1 base and the J segment 2 bases; nucleotides outside the gene matches: 10. Per the germline V gene, CDR1 is LGHNA and CDR2 is YSLEER. The CDR3 extends over 18 amino acids. The CDR3 region is CASSQVGPSGILTDTQYF. DNA of the CDR3: TGCGCCAGCAGCCAAGTTGGGCCTAGCGGGATCCTCACAGATACGCAGTATTTT.

The chain is built from TRBV28 and TRBJ1-4; D might be TRBD1 (5 bases). Germline V gene sequence: CDR1 MDHEN, CDR2 SYDVKM. The CDR3 is 16 residues long. V gave up 3 bases and J gave up 1 base, with 12 bases separating them. As DNA, the CDR3 is TGTGCCAGCAGTTTGGAGCCAGGGCTAACTAATGAAAAACTGTTTTTT. Translation gives CASSLEPGLTNEKLFF.

V is TRBV9 and J is TRBJ2-2, with 9 bases fitting TRBD2. V was pared by 4 bases and J by 2 bases, with 6 bases of the junction left unmatched. This CDR3 region has 16 residues. Germline values: CDR1 SGDLS, CDR2 YYNGEE. CDR3 nucleotides: TGTGCCAGCAGCCTTCGACTAGCGGTAAACACCGGGGAGCTGTTTTTT. This translates into CASSLRLAVNTGELFF. Full variable domain (outside the CDR3, taken from reference TRBV9 and TRBJ2-2): DSGVTQTPKHLITATGQRVTLRCSPRSGDLSVYWYQQSLDQGLQFLIQYYNGEERAKGNILERFSAQQFPDLHSELNLSSLELGDSALYFCASSLRLAVNTGELFFGEGSRLTVL.

CDR3 in amino acids: CAISESMATSGVAKNIQYF. The CDR3 DNA follows: TGTGCCATCAGTGAGTCGATGGCCACTAGCGGGGTAGCCAAAAACATTCAGTACTTC. The chain links TRBV10-3 to TRBJ2-4; 10 bases line up with TRBD2. The ends lost 0 bases at V and 0 bases at J; junction bases unmatched: 8. This CDR3 has 19 amino acids. Germline V gene data show CDR1 as ENHRY and CDR2 as SYGVKD.

The chain recombines TRBV6-7 with TRBJ2-6; 9 nucleotides line up with TRBD1. TRBV6-7 is an open reading frame, and its role is uncertain. V gave up 0 bases and J gave up 3 bases; unmatched junction bases: 12. This CDR3 region has 20 residues. CDR3: CASSYSRKGQGRSGANVLTF. For the CDR3, the DNA is TGTGCCAGCAGTTACTCAAGAAAGGGACAGGGTAGAAGTGGGGCCAACGTCCTGACTTTC.

V usage is TRBV28 and J usage is TRBJ1-3; no firm D call. Looked up from germline, CDR1 is MDHEN and CDR2 is SYDVKM. The CDR3 is 14 amino acids. V lost 7 bases to trimming and J lost 2 bases, with 12 bases between them. The CDR3 coding sequence is TGTGCCAGCACCTTGGGGTCAACTGGAAACACCATATATTTT. Translated, it gives CASTLGSTGNTIYF.

The rearrangement links TRBV5-4 to TRBJ2-1, with 7 bases matching TRBD2. CDR1 and CDR2 (germline): SGHNT, YYREEE (reference sequence). The CDR3 contains 16 residues. Trimming removed 4 bases from V and 6 bases from J; junction bases left unmatched: 13. Here the CDR3 reads CASSPRAGEALNEQFF. For the CDR3, the DNA is TGTGCCAGCAGCCCCCGGGCGGGAGAGGCTCTCAATGAGCAGTTCTTC.

This clone came up once. V is TRBV28 and J is TRBJ1-5; TRBD1 aligns across 8 bases. The CDR3 extends over 16 amino acids. The germline CDR1 and CDR2 sequences are MDHEN and SYDVKM. V lost 5 bases to trimming and J lost 0 bases; unmatched junction nucleotides: 6. CDR3 protein: CASSPGQGASNQPQHF. CDR3 in DNA: TGTGCCAGCAGTCCCGGACAGGGTGCTAGCAATCAGCCCCAGCATTTT.

V is TRBV5-1 and J is TRBJ2-2, with TRBD1 matching 9 bases. The V segment lost 0 bases and the J segment 6 bases; nucleotides outside the gene matches: 3. This CDR3 has 15 residues. The germline V gene encodes CDR1 SGHRS and CDR2 YFSETQ. CDR3 DNA sequence: TGCGCCAGCAGCTTGGACAGGGGGCTTGCCGGGGAGCTGTTTTTT. Its protein product is CASSLDRGLAGELFF.